This is a list of T cell receptor beta chains from one sample in a study of neurological immune-mediated disorders. Each CDR3 protein is one row after TCRdb ran MiXCR on the 5' RACE reads. The profile shows about 58,000 distinct CDR3 sequences, about 3.7% of them singletons. Source material: PBMCs. The receptors come from a woman in her fifties or sixties with multiple sclerosis. Both conserved end residues are part of each CDR3. D genes are given only for firm matches. Clone size appears in some rows only: once, few, many, or a class for an expanded clone.

abundance | j_gene | d_gene | v_gene | CDR3nt | CDR3aa
. | TRBJ1-2 | . | TRBV18 | TGTGCCAGCTCCACGGACACGAACTATGGCTACACCTTC | CASSTDTNYGYTF
many | TRBJ1-2 | . | TRBV4-1 | TGCGCCAGCAGCCACTACCCGGGGAAACAGGGCTATGGCTACACCTTC | CASSHYPGKQGYGYTF
many | TRBJ2-7 | TRBD1 | TRBV6-6 | TGTGCCAGCAGTTTCGGGACAGGGGGCTTCTACGAGCAGTACTTC | CASSFGTGGFYEQYF
many | TRBJ1-1 | TRBD1 | TRBV20-1 | TGCAGTGCTAGAGGGACAGGGGTGGCCACTGAAGCTTTCTTT | CSARGTGVATEAFF
many | TRBJ1-6 | . | TRBV3-1 | TGTGCCAGCAGCCCTACCGGCGGCCCGACCCTTTGGTCACCCCTCCACTTT | CASSPTGGPTLWSPLHF
many | TRBJ2-7 | . | TRBV3-1 | TGTGCCAGCAGCCAGACTACGAGCAGCTACGAGCAGTACTTC | CASSQTTSSYEQYF
many | TRBJ1-1 | . | TRBV20-1 | TGCAGTGCCCAGCGTTCGGCTGAAGCTTTCTTT | CSAQRSAEAFF
many | TRBJ2-1 | . | TRBV12-3/TRBV12-4 | TGTGCCAGCACCGTTGTTAGGGGACAGCAGTTCTTC | CASTVVRGQQFF
many | TRBJ1-1 | . | TRBV7-3 | TGTGCCAGCAGCTTATTACACCGAATGAACACTGAAGCTTTCTTT | CASSLLHRMNTEAFF
few | TRBJ2-1 | . | TRBV11-2 | TGTGCCAGCAGCTTAAACCCAGGGTCATATGAGCAGTTCTTC | CASSLNPGSYEQFF
few | TRBJ1-2 | . | TRBV7-2 | TGTGCCAGCAGCCCCCTACAGGGAAACTATGGCTACACCTTC | CASSPLQGNYGYTF
many | TRBJ1-6 | TRBD1 | TRBV5-1 | TGCGCCAGCAGCTTGGGGACAGGGGCGGATTCACCCCTCCACTTT | CASSLGTGADSPLHF
many | TRBJ1-2 | . | TRBV12-3/TRBV12-4 | TGTGCCAGCAGTTTAGAGGACAGCTATGGCTACACCTTC | CASSLEDSYGYTF
many | TRBJ2-7 | TRBD1 | TRBV5-5 | TGTGCCAGCAGCTCACGCGGGGGACAGGGGTCCCACGAGCAGTACTTC | CASSSRGGQGSHEQYF
many | TRBJ2-3 | . | TRBV5-1 | TGCGCCAGCAGCTTGGACTACTCCACAGATACGCAGTATTTT | CASSLDYSTDTQYF
many | TRBJ2-3 | . | TRBV7-8 | TGTGCCAGCAGCTTAGATCCCCCGACTAGTCCAGATACGCAGTATTTT | CASSLDPPTSPDTQYF
medium-sized | TRBJ2-3 | TRBD2 | TRBV2 | TGTGCCAGCAGTGGACTAGCGGGAGGCACAGATACGCAGTATTTT | CASSGLAGGTDTQYF
many | TRBJ2-1 | . | TRBV2 | TGTGCCAGCAGTGAGTTAATGTATGAGCAGTTCTTC | CASSELMYEQFF
many | TRBJ1-5 | . | TRBV3-1 | TGTGCCAGCAGCCAAGCAGGGCCCGGTCAGCCCCAGCATTTT | CASSQAGPGQPQHF
many | TRBJ1-3 | . | TRBV28 | TGTGCCAGCAGTTCCGAGGGAAGGGGTGGAAACACCATATATTTT | CASSSEGRGGNTIYF
many | TRBJ1-3 | . | TRBV7-8 | TGTGCCAGCAGCAGAAGGGGGTCCGGAAACACCATATATTTT | CASSRRGSGNTIYF
few | TRBJ2-7 | TRBD1 | TRBV7-3 | TGTGCCAGCAGCCCCCTTCCTCTTGACAGGGCGACTACCTACGAGCAGTACTTC | CASSPLPLDRATTYEQYF
many | TRBJ2-5 | . | TRBV29-1 | TGCAGCGGCCTCGGAGAGACCCAGTACTTC | CSGLGETQYF
many | TRBJ2-7 | . | TRBV28 | TGTGCCAGCACGGGTCGGATCTACGAGCAGTACTTC | CASTGRIYEQYF
many | TRBJ2-4 | . | TRBV9 | TGTGCCAGCAGCGCAGGGGTCCAAAACATTCAGTACTTC | CASSAGVQNIQYF
many | TRBJ2-7 | TRBD2 | TRBV29-1 | TGCAGCGCTGGGGACTACGCCTACGAGCAGTACTTC | CSAGDYAYEQYF
many | TRBJ1-1 | TRBD1 | TRBV4-1 | TGCGCCAGCAGCCAGGTCCCAGGGGGCTGGGACACTGAAGCTTTCTTT | CASSQVPGGWDTEAFF
many | TRBJ2-1 | . | TRBV3-1 | TGTGCCAGCAGCCAAGTACAGTCCCGGGTTGGCAATGAGCAGTTCTTC | CASSQVQSRVGNEQFF
many | TRBJ2-1 | TRBD2 | TRBV6-1 | TGTGCCAGCAGTGGGGGGACTAGTATGTATGAGCAGTTCTTC | CASSGGTSMYEQFF
many | TRBJ2-5 | . | TRBV24-1 | TGTGCCACCAGTGATCTTGGGTCACGAACTCGGGAGACCCAGTACTTC | CATSDLGSRTRETQYF
once | TRBJ2-1 | . | TRBV7-2 | TGTGCCAGCAGCTTAATCAATGAGCAGTTCTTC | CASSLINEQFF
many | TRBJ2-7 | . | TRBV6-2/TRBV6-3 | TGTGCCAGCAACCCCCGGGAAGAGTACGAGCAGTACTTC | CASNPREEYEQYF
many | TRBJ2-2 | . | TRBV27 | TGTGCCAGCAGTTTTGGAATTCTGACCGGGGAGCTGTTTTTT | CASSFGILTGELFF
many | TRBJ2-3 | . | TRBV5-1 | TGCGCCAGCAGCTTGATCCCAGCAGATACGCAGTATTTT | CASSLIPADTQYF
many | TRBJ2-1 | . | TRBV20-1 | TGCAGTGCTAGATTGGGATACCTGAGGCTAGCCGACAATGAGCAGTTCTTC | CSARLGYLRLADNEQFF
many | TRBJ2-1 | TRBD2 | TRBV20-1 | TGCAGTGCTCGAACTAGCGGGGGAAGCTCCTACAATGAGCAGTTCTTC | CSARTSGGSSYNEQFF
many | TRBJ2-7 | TRBD1 | TRBV7-9 | TGTGCCAGCAGCTTCGACAGGGGCGAGCAGTACTTC | CASSFDRGEQYF
many | TRBJ1-2 | TRBD1 | TRBV12-3/TRBV12-4 | TGTGCCAGCAGTTTAGGGGACAGGGGCTATGGCTACACCTTC | CASSLGDRGYGYTF
few | TRBJ1-1 | . | TRBV28 | TGTGCCAGCACCATCCCAGGGACTGAAGCTTTCTTT | CASTIPGTEAFF
many | TRBJ2-7 | TRBD1 | TRBV12-3/TRBV12-4 | TGTGCCAGCAGCAAGCAGGGGGTCTCCTACGAGCAGTACTTC | CASSKQGVSYEQYF
many | TRBJ2-2 | . | TRBV20-1 | TGCAGTGCTAGAGGCGGGCCCCACACCGGGGAGCTGTTTTTT | CSARGGPHTGELFF
few | TRBJ2-5 | TRBD1 | TRBV6-2/TRBV6-3 | TGTGCCAGCAGAGACGCTACAGGGGTTCGAGAGACCCAGTACTTC | CASRDATGVRETQYF